The 14 T cell receptor beta chains reported below all come from one sample, sequenced in a study of blood T cell repertoires in COVID-19. TCRdb's table, derived via immunoSEQ multiplex PCR, lists solely in-frame clones and lacks some. The data show fewer than 20,000 clones, nearly 90% seen once. The specimen was peripheral blood. These TCRs come from a man older than 75 with acute or convalescent COVID-19.

J is TRBJ1-6 and V is TRBV19, with unresolved D. CDR1 LNHDA and CDR2 SQIVND come from the germline V gene (reference sequence). There are 14 residues in the CDR3. The germline V and J ends were trimmed by 3 bases and 9 bases, with 12 bases remaining between them. The CDR3 nucleotides read TGTGCCAGTAGTATGGAGAGGGAGGGTTCACCCCTCCACTTT. Amino acids: CASSMEREGSPLHF.

This clone was counted a few times. J is TRBJ2-1 and V is TRBV11-2; 7 bases match TRBD1. Germline CDR1 is SGHAT and CDR2 is FQNNGV. The CDR3 totals 13 residues. V was pared by 8 bases and J by 1 base, with 2 bases of the junction left unmatched. The CDR3 spells CASHRGSYNEQFF. CDR3 sequence (DNA): TGTGCCAGCCACAGGGGATCCTACAATGAGCAGTTCTTC.

The genes are TRBV28 and TRBJ1-1, with 8 bases identical to TRBD1. After removal of 1 base from V and 1 base from J, the junction contained 5 bases not matched to a gene. Germline CDR1 is MDHEN and CDR2 is SYDVKM. The CDR3 consists of 16 residues. CDR3 DNA: TGTGCCAGCAGTTTATTCCGCGACAGGGGGAACACTGAAGCTTTCTTT. Translated, it gives CASSLFRDRGNTEAFF.

V and J are TRBV27 and TRBJ2-7, with 12 bases matching TRBD2. The V gene end was trimmed by 4 bases and the J gene end by 4 bases; junction bases not matched to a gene: 5. Germline CDR1 is MNHEY and CDR2 is SMNVEV (reference sequence). CDR3 length: 15 amino acids. The CDR3 sequence is CASSSRTSGVYEQYF. CDR3 bases: TGTGCCAGCAGTTCCCGGACTAGCGGGGTATACGAGCAGTACTTC.

The chain is built from TRBV24-1 and TRBJ2-7; tentatively, D is TRBD2 (5 bases). Trimming removed 3 bases at V and 2 bases at J, with 10 bases between. Per the germline V gene, CDR1 is KGHDR and CDR2 is SFDVKD. This CDR3 is built from 14 residues. The CDR3 region is CATSDGGRTYEQYF. DNA of the CDR3: TGTGCCACCAGTGATGGAGGCAGAACCTACGAGCAGTACTTC.

The rearrangement joins TRBV30 to TRBJ1-1, with a tentative D call TRBD1 (5 bases). The V end lost 5 bases, the J end lost 0 bases, and 10 bases lay between the germline ends. Germline V gene lookup returns CDR1 GTSNPN and CDR2 SVGIG (reference sequence). The CDR3 extends over 13 amino acids. The CDR3, as DNA: TGTGCCTGGGGGAAACAGGTGAACACTGAAGCTTTCTTT. This sequence encodes CAWGKQVNTEAFF.

The chain combines TRBV3-1 (or the pseudogene TRBV3-2) with TRBJ2-2; 8 nucleotides line up with TRBD1. CDR3 length: 15 amino acids. Unmatched junction bases numbered 5, after V lost 3 bases and J lost 5 bases. The germline CDR1 and CDR2 sequences are LGHDT and YNNKEL (reference sequence). In DNA form, the CDR3 reads TGTGCCAGCAGCCACCGGGACAGGTGGACCGGGGAGCTGTTTTTT. Protein sequence: CASSHRDRWTGELFF.

V is TRBV5-6 and J is TRBJ1-1; 7 bases match TRBD1. V lost 3 bases and J lost 0; bases outside the gene matches: 5. Germline assignment: CDR1 SGHDT and CDR2 YYEEEE. The CDR3 consists of 15 residues. CDR3 protein: CASSSVTGLNTEAFF. CDR3 sequence (DNA): TGTGCCAGCAGCTCCGTGACAGGGTTGAACACTGAAGCTTTCTTT.

The chain employs TRBV7-6 and TRBJ1-1; 8 nucleotides align to TRBD1. Germline V gene data show CDR1 as SGHVS and CDR2 as FNYEAQ. V was pared by 5 bases and J by 10 bases, with 3 bases of the junction left unmatched. The CDR3 length is 11 residues. The CDR3 loop is CASSQQGGAFF. The CDR3 bases are TGTGCCAGCAGCCAACAGGGGGGAGCTTTCTTT.

In DNA form, the CDR3 reads TGCGCCAGCAGCCAAGATTCCGGCGTCGGGCAGCCCCAGCATTTT. As protein: CASSQDSGVGQPQHF. This sequence joins TRBV4-1 and TRBJ1-5; D gene unclear. V was clipped by 0 bases and J by 7 bases, with 13 bases between them. CDR1 is MGHRA and CDR2 is YSYEKL in the germline V gene. The CDR3 has 15 amino acids.

The chain recombines TRBV2 with TRBJ2-7; the match to TRBD1 covers 10 bases. The CDR3 consists of 15 residues. V lost 1 base to trimming and J lost 6 bases; unmatched junction nucleotides: 6. Germline V gene lookup returns CDR1 SNHLY and CDR2 FYNNEI. The CDR3 DNA reads as TGTGCCAGCAGTGAAGAGGCCCGGACAGGGGGCGAGCAGTACTTC. Amino acids: CASSEEARTGGEQYF.

The chain combines TRBV4-2 with TRBJ1-1; 7 bases match TRBD1. Germline-derived CDR1 and CDR2 are LGHNA and YNFKEQ. This CDR3 has 15 amino acids. Trimming at V came to 6 bases and at J to 1 base, leaving 8 bases not matched to a gene. The CDR3 protein is CASSPSGTANTEAFF. For the CDR3, the DNA is TGTGCCAGCAGTCCTTCCGGGACAGCGAACACTGAAGCTTTCTTT.

The chain links TRBV7-9 to TRBJ2-3, with 11 bases fitting TRBD2. The CDR3 sequence is 15 residues long. After removal of 7 bases from V and 0 bases from J, the junction contained 3 bases not matched to a gene. CDR1 SEHNR and CDR2 FQNEAQ come from the germline V gene (reference sequence). CDR3 nucleotides: TGTGCCAGCAACCCTAGCGGGGGGAGCACAGATACGCAGTATTTT. The encoded protein is CASNPSGGSTDTQYF.

The rearrangement joins TRBV5-1 to TRBJ2-7, with TRBD1 identical over 8 bases. J was trimmed by 6 bases and V by 0 bases; bases with no gene match: 8. Germline V lookup: CDR1 SGHRS, CDR2 YFSETQ. This CDR3 has 15 amino acids. CDR3 DNA sequence: TGCGCCAGCAGCTTGGGGCCCCAGGGGGCGTCCGAGCAGTACTTC. Protein: CASSLGPQGASEQYF.